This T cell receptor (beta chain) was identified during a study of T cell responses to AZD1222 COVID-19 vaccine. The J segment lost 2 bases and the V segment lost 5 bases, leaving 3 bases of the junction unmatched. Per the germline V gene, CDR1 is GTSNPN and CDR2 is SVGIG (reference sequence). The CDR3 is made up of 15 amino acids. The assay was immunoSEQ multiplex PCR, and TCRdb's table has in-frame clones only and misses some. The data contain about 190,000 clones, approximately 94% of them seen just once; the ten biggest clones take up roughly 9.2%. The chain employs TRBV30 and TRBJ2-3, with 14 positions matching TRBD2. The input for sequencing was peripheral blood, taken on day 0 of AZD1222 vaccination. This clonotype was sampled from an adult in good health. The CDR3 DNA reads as TGTGCCTGGGGGACTAGCGGGAGCCTCACAGATACGCAGTATTTT. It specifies CAWGTSGSLTDTQYF. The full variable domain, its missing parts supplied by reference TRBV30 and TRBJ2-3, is SQTIHQWPATLVQPVGSPLSLECTVEGTSNPNLYWYRQAAGRGLQLLFYSVGIGQISSEVPQNLSASRPQDRQFILSSKKLLLSDSGFYLCAWGTSGSLTDTQYFGPGTRLTVL.